This is a list of T cell receptor beta chains from one sample in a study of CD8 T cells in Susac syndrome. TCRdb independently ran MiXCR on the immunoSEQ multiplex PCR reads; one entry per CDR3 protein. The repertoire holds around 190,000 distinct CDR3 sequences, with 94% as singletons. Specimen: CD4+ T cells from PBMCs. These receptors originate from a human donor with Susac syndrome. Both conserved end residues are part of each CDR3. A D gene is named only where the DNA matches it firmly. Rows may omit the clone size; those that give it use once, few, many or a size class.

J gene: TRBJ2-3
clone size: NA
D gene: NA
V gene: TRBV2
CDR3 protein: CASTRQAFSDTQYF
CDR3 DNA: TGTGCCAGCACTAGACAGGCCTTCTCAGATACGCAGTATTTT

J gene: TRBJ2-7
clone size: NA
D gene: NA
V gene: TRBV29-1
CDR3 protein: CSVAQSYEQYF
CDR3 DNA: TGCAGCGTTGCGCAGTCCTACGAGCAGTACTTC

J gene: TRBJ2-7
clone size: NA
D gene: NA
V gene: TRBV14
CDR3 protein: CASSFNDEQYF
CDR3 DNA: TGTGCCAGCAGCTTTAACGACGAGCAGTACTTC

J gene: TRBJ1-1
clone size: NA
D gene: NA
V gene: TRBV20-1
CDR3 protein: CSARDGQRPTEAFF
CDR3 DNA: TGCAGTGCTAGAGATGGACAGAGGCCCACTGAAGCTTTCTTT

J gene: TRBJ1-4
clone size: NA
D gene: TRBD1
V gene: TRBV29-1
CDR3 protein: CSVGVPGGANEKLFF
CDR3 DNA: TGCAGCGTTGGGGTCCCAGGGGGCGCGAATGAAAAACTGTTTTTT

J gene: TRBJ2-7
clone size: NA
D gene: TRBD1
V gene: TRBV7-8
CDR3 protein: CASSPGQYRSYEQYF
CDR3 DNA: TGTGCCAGCAGCCCGGGACAGTACCGGTCCTACGAGCAGTACTTC

J gene: TRBJ2-3
clone size: NA
D gene: TRBD2
V gene: TRBV20-1
CDR3 protein: CSASETSGEDTQYF
CDR3 DNA: TGCAGTGCTAGCGAGACTAGCGGGGAGGATACGCAGTATTTT

J gene: TRBJ1-5
clone size: once
D gene: TRBD1
V gene: TRBV4-1
CDR3 protein: CASSQPGTGNQPQHF
CDR3 DNA: TGCGCCAGCAGCCAACCCGGGACAGGCAATCAGCCCCAGCATTTT

J gene: TRBJ1-2
clone size: NA
D gene: TRBD1
V gene: TRBV4-2
CDR3 protein: CASSRLVQGAAYGYTF
CDR3 DNA: TGTGCCAGCAGCCGCCTGGTACAGGGGGCAGCATATGGCTACACCTTC

J gene: TRBJ1-2
clone size: NA
D gene: NA
V gene: TRBV5-6
CDR3 protein: CASSPDGGVLYGYTF
CDR3 DNA: TGTGCCAGCAGCCCTGACGGGGGTGTACTCTATGGCTACACCTTC

J gene: TRBJ2-7
clone size: NA
D gene: TRBD1
V gene: TRBV5-1
CDR3 protein: CASGSGQGANDEQYF
CDR3 DNA: TGCGCCAGCGGTTCCGGCCAGGGGGCGAACGACGAGCAGTACTTC

J gene: TRBJ2-3
clone size: NA
D gene: TRBD2
V gene: TRBV3-1
CDR3 protein: CASSPGTSGGRADTQYF
CDR3 DNA: TGTGCCAGCAGCCCGGGGACTAGCGGGGGTAGGGCAGATACGCAGTATTTT

J gene: TRBJ1-5
clone size: once
D gene: TRBD1
V gene: TRBV9
CDR3 protein: CASSVGTGGGQPQHF
CDR3 DNA: TGTGCCAGCAGCGTGGGGACAGGGGGCGGTCAGCCCCAGCATTTT

J gene: TRBJ1-2
clone size: NA
D gene: NA
V gene: TRBV29-1
CDR3 protein: CSSGADYGYTF
CDR3 DNA: TGCAGCTCGGGGGCCGACTATGGCTACACCTTC

J gene: TRBJ2-1
clone size: NA
D gene: NA
V gene: TRBV5-1
CDR3 protein: CASSLGQYNEQFF
CDR3 DNA: TGCGCCAGCAGCTTGGGACAGTACAATGAGCAGTTCTTC

J gene: TRBJ1-5
clone size: few
D gene: NA
V gene: TRBV3-1
CDR3 protein: CASSPGYSNQPQHF
CDR3 DNA: TGTGCCAGCAGCCCCGGTTATAGCAATCAGCCCCAGCATTTT

J gene: TRBJ1-6
clone size: NA
D gene: NA
V gene: TRBV12-3/TRBV12-4
CDR3 protein: CASRSPGVSPLHF
CDR3 DNA: TGTGCCAGCCGATCCCCAGGGGTCTCACCCCTCCACTTT

J gene: TRBJ1-4
clone size: NA
D gene: TRBD1
V gene: TRBV29-1
CDR3 protein: CSVEEGQGGEKLFF
CDR3 DNA: TGCAGCGTTGAAGAGGGACAGGGAGGTGAAAAACTGTTTTTT

J gene: TRBJ1-5
clone size: NA
D gene: TRBD1
V gene: TRBV27
CDR3 protein: CASSLYATGGNQPQHF
CDR3 DNA: TGTGCCAGCAGTTTATACGCAACAGGGGGCAATCAGCCCCAGCATTTT

J gene: TRBJ2-1
clone size: NA
D gene: TRBD1
V gene: TRBV7-2
CDR3 protein: CASSLDRADQFF
CDR3 DNA: TGTGCCAGCAGCTTGGACAGGGCCGATCAGTTCTTC

J gene: TRBJ2-2
clone size: NA
D gene: TRBD1
V gene: TRBV19
CDR3 protein: CASRWTGDTGELFF
CDR3 DNA: TGTGCCAGTCGATGGACAGGGGACACCGGGGAGCTGTTTTTT

J gene: TRBJ2-7
clone size: NA
D gene: TRBD2
V gene: TRBV5-1
CDR3 protein: CASSLAGSGGGAREQYF
CDR3 DNA: TGCGCCAGCAGCTTGGCGGGGTCCGGCGGGGGGGCGCGCGAGCAGTACTTC

J gene: TRBJ1-1
clone size: NA
D gene: NA
V gene: TRBV3-1
CDR3 protein: CASSQELVAFF
CDR3 DNA: TGTGCCAGCAGCCAGGAACTTGTAGCTTTCTTT

J gene: TRBJ2-3
clone size: NA
D gene: NA
V gene: TRBV9
CDR3 protein: CASSVATRVTDTQYF
CDR3 DNA: TGTGCCAGCAGCGTAGCTACCAGGGTCACGGATACGCAGTATTTT

J gene: TRBJ2-1
clone size: NA
D gene: TRBD2
V gene: TRBV11-3
CDR3 protein: CASSSTSVREQFF
CDR3 DNA: TGTGCCAGCAGCTCAACTAGCGTCCGGGAGCAGTTCTTC

J gene: TRBJ1-1
clone size: NA
D gene: NA
V gene: TRBV29-1
CDR3 protein: CSVSESPNTEAFF
CDR3 DNA: TGCAGCGTCTCGGAAAGCCCTAACACTGAAGCTTTCTTT

J gene: TRBJ1-2
clone size: NA
D gene: NA
V gene: TRBV20-1
CDR3 protein: CSAFSSGDNYGYTF
CDR3 DNA: TGCAGTGCTTTCAGCAGCGGGGATAACTATGGCTACACCTTC

J gene: TRBJ1-1
clone size: once
D gene: NA
V gene: TRBV30
CDR3 protein: CAWSELMNTEAFF
CDR3 DNA: TGTGCCTGGAGTGAGCTAATGAACACTGAAGCTTTCTTT

J gene: TRBJ1-5
clone size: NA
D gene: NA
V gene: TRBV6-5
CDR3 protein: CASSYSRGQPQHF
CDR3 DNA: TGTGCCAGCAGTTACTCGAGGGGACAGCCCCAGCATTTT

J gene: TRBJ2-7
clone size: NA
D gene: NA
V gene: TRBV18
CDR3 protein: CASSPRKSYEQYF
CDR3 DNA: TGTGCCAGCTCACCACGGAAGTCTTACGAGCAGTACTTC

J gene: TRBJ1-2
clone size: NA
D gene: TRBD1
V gene: TRBV4-3
CDR3 protein: CASSQEQGLSSGYTF
CDR3 DNA: TGCGCCAGCAGCCAAGAACAGGGGCTGAGTAGTGGCTACACCTTC

J gene: TRBJ2-5
clone size: once
D gene: NA
V gene: TRBV27
CDR3 protein: CASSPSGTTKGETQYF
CDR3 DNA: TGTGCCAGCAGCCCCTCCGGGACAACAAAAGGAGAGACCCAGTACTTC

J gene: TRBJ1-2
clone size: NA
D gene: NA
V gene: TRBV20-1
CDR3 protein: CSALIDGGYGYTF
CDR3 DNA: TGCAGTGCGTTGATAGATGGAGGCTATGGCTACACCTTC

J gene: TRBJ2-2
clone size: NA
D gene: NA
V gene: TRBV5-1
CDR3 protein: CASSLVTGQDGELFF
CDR3 DNA: TGCGCCAGCAGCTTGGTTACAGGACAAGACGGGGAGCTGTTTTTT

J gene: TRBJ1-6
clone size: NA
D gene: NA
V gene: TRBV5-1
CDR3 protein: CASSREPSGQDNSPLHF
CDR3 DNA: TGCGCCAGCAGCCGAGAGCCCTCGGGTCAAGATAATTCACCCCTCCACTTT

J gene: TRBJ2-5
clone size: NA
D gene: TRBD2
V gene: TRBV3-1
CDR3 protein: CASSQGTGGARETQYF
CDR3 DNA: TGTGCCAGCAGCCAAGGGACGGGGGGGGCTCGGGAGACCCAGTACTTC

J gene: TRBJ2-7
clone size: NA
D gene: TRBD2
V gene: TRBV5-1
CDR3 protein: CASSETGTSGAYEQYF
CDR3 DNA: TGCGCCAGCAGCGAGACAGGGACTAGCGGGGCCTACGAGCAGTACTTC

J gene: TRBJ2-1
clone size: NA
D gene: TRBD1
V gene: TRBV6-5
CDR3 protein: CASTYRGNEQFF
CDR3 DNA: TGTGCCAGCACCTACAGGGGAAATGAGCAGTTCTTC

J gene: TRBJ1-1
clone size: NA
D gene: TRBD1
V gene: TRBV25-1
CDR3 protein: CASQTGWNTEAFF
CDR3 DNA: TGTGCCAGCCAGACAGGGTGGAACACTGAAGCTTTCTTT

J gene: TRBJ2-7
clone size: NA
D gene: TRBD1
V gene: TRBV5-1
CDR3 protein: CASSLLGGPYEQYF
CDR3 DNA: TGCGCCAGCAGCTTGCTAGGGGGCCCCTACGAGCAGTACTTC

J gene: TRBJ1-1
clone size: NA
D gene: NA
V gene: TRBV30
CDR3 protein: CAWSARGYTEAFF
CDR3 DNA: TGTGCCTGGAGTGCCAGGGGATACACTGAAGCTTTCTTT

J gene: TRBJ2-1
clone size: NA
D gene: TRBD2
V gene: TRBV4-1
CDR3 protein: CASRRRGGPVDEQFF
CDR3 DNA: TGCGCCAGCCGACGGCGGGGGGGGCCGGTAGATGAGCAGTTCTTC

J gene: TRBJ1-6
clone size: NA
D gene: NA
V gene: TRBV4-3
CDR3 protein: CASSQEIGTSSYNSPLHF
CDR3 DNA: TGCGCCAGCAGCCAAGAGATTGGCACGAGCTCCTATAATTCACCCCTCCACTTT

J gene: TRBJ1-1
clone size: NA
D gene: NA
V gene: TRBV18
CDR3 protein: CASSPSAATEAFF
CDR3 DNA: TGTGCCAGCTCACCTTCGGCGGCCACTGAAGCTTTCTTT

J gene: TRBJ2-3
clone size: NA
D gene: NA
V gene: TRBV7-8
CDR3 protein: CASSFATDTQYF
CDR3 DNA: TGTGCCAGCAGCTTTGCGACAGATACGCAGTATTTT

J gene: TRBJ2-7
clone size: NA
D gene: NA
V gene: TRBV7-9
CDR3 protein: CASSLSGGGAYEQYF
CDR3 DNA: TGTGCCAGCAGCTTATCCGGTGGGGGGGCTTACGAGCAGTACTTC

J gene: TRBJ2-6
clone size: NA
D gene: NA
V gene: TRBV27
CDR3 protein: CASSQGHGIPSGANVLTF
CDR3 DNA: TGTGCCAGCAGCCAAGGACATGGGATCCCCTCTGGGGCCAACGTCCTGACTTTC

J gene: TRBJ2-3
clone size: NA
D gene: TRBD1
V gene: TRBV20-1
CDR3 protein: CSAKRGGDREPDTQYF
CDR3 DNA: TGCAGTGCTAAAAGGGGGGGGGACAGGGAGCCAGATACGCAGTATTTT

J gene: TRBJ2-2
clone size: NA
D gene: NA
V gene: TRBV5-1
CDR3 protein: CASSLEGSNTGELFF
CDR3 DNA: TGCGCCAGCAGCTTGGAAGGGTCGAACACCGGGGAGCTGTTTTTT

J gene: TRBJ1-2
clone size: NA
D gene: NA
V gene: TRBV29-1
CDR3 protein: CSVFRTGGNYGYTF
CDR3 DNA: TGCAGCGTCTTTCGGACGGGGGGAAACTATGGCTACACCTTC

J gene: TRBJ1-5
clone size: NA
D gene: TRBD1
V gene: TRBV30
CDR3 protein: CASGTGSQPQHF
CDR3 DNA: TGTGCTTCCGGGACAGGTAGTCAGCCCCAGCATTTT

J gene: TRBJ2-7
clone size: NA
D gene: NA
V gene: TRBV6-5
CDR3 protein: CASTSPGGFGEQYF
CDR3 DNA: TGTGCCAGCACCTCCCCAGGCGGGTTCGGCGAGCAGTACTTC

J gene: TRBJ2-5
clone size: NA
D gene: TRBD2
V gene: TRBV6-2/TRBV6-3
CDR3 protein: CASSQTSVQETQYF
CDR3 DNA: TGTGCCAGCAGTCAGACTAGCGTACAAGAGACCCAGTACTTC

J gene: TRBJ2-5
clone size: NA
D gene: TRBD2
V gene: TRBV7-7
CDR3 protein: CASSLQRGGPSTQYF
CDR3 DNA: TGTGCCAGCAGCTTACAGCGGGGGGGGCCATCGACCCAGTACTTC